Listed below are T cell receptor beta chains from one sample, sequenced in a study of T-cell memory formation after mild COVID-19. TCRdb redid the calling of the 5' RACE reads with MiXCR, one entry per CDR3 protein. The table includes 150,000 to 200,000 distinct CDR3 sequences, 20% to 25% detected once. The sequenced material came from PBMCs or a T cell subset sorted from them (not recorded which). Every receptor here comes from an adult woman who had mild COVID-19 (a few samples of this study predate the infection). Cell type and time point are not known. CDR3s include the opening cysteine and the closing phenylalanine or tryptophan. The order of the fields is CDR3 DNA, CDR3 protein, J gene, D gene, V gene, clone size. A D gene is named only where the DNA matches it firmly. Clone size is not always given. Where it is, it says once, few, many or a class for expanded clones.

TGCAGTGCTAATCCCTACGAAGGCACCGGGGAGCTGTTTTTT,CSANPYEGTGELFF,TRBJ2-2,.,TRBV20-1,.
TGCGCCAGCAGCCCGGCGGGACAGGGGGCCGGGGAGCTGTTTTTT,CASSPAGQGAGELFF,TRBJ2-2,TRBD1,TRBV4-1,.
TGCGCCAGCAGCTCCGATCCCGGGGAGCTGTTTTTT,CASSSDPGELFF,TRBJ2-2,.,TRBV5-1,.
TGTGCCAGCAGGCCCTCGGGGGGGCACTGGTCCTACGAGCAGTACTTC,CASRPSGGHWSYEQYF,TRBJ2-7,TRBD2,TRBV5-5,many
TGTGCCAGCTCACCTAGCGGCCAGGGGTCCTACAATGAGCAGTTCTTC,CASSPSGQGSYNEQFF,TRBJ2-1,.,TRBV18,.
TGTGCCAGCTCTCTCGGGGACAGGGTTCTGGAATTGTACTTC,CASSLGDRVLELYF,TRBJ2-7,TRBD1,TRBV18,few
TGTGCCAGCAGTCCGTTGGGACAGGGACGCGAGCAGTACTTC,CASSPLGQGREQYF,TRBJ2-7,TRBD1,TRBV27,few
TGTGCCAGCAGCTTAGCGCAAACAGGGGCGATCAACTATGGCTACACCTTC,CASSLAQTGAINYGYTF,TRBJ1-2,TRBD1,TRBV7-6,.
TGTGCCAGCAGTTACGTCGGGACAGGGGGCGCGACCCAGTACTTC,CASSYVGTGGATQYF,TRBJ2-5,TRBD1,TRBV6-5,.
TGTGCCAGCAGTCCAGACAGGGTTGGGGCCAACGTCCTGACTTTC,CASSPDRVGANVLTF,TRBJ2-6,TRBD1,TRBV5-5,few
TGTGCCAGCAGCTTGATAGCAGCGGCGGACTATGGCTACACCTTC,CASSLIAAADYGYTF,TRBJ1-2,.,TRBV5-5,.
TGTGCCAGCAGCGTGGCACCAGCGGCCTCCTACGAGCAGTACTTC,CASSVAPAASYEQYF,TRBJ2-7,.,TRBV9,few
TGTGCCAGCACCACGACGCAGGGACATGGGCATGGCTACACCTTC,CASTTTQGHGHGYTF,TRBJ1-2,.,TRBV7-3,few
TGTGCCAGCAGAAAACAGGGGCTCGGCTATGGCTACACCTTC,CASRKQGLGYGYTF,TRBJ1-2,TRBD1,TRBV12-3/TRBV12-4,few
TGCGCCAGCAGCCAAGGTCTCGCAGGGGGGGCTCACAGTGAGCAGTTCTTC,CASSQGLAGGAHSEQFF,TRBJ2-1,.,TRBV4-1,few